At least ten counts were recorded for the clone carrying this T cell receptor beta chain. Its antigen is unidentified. Per sequencing run, 15-18 subjects together gave over 180 million TCR-beta sequences. A single record per CDR3 protein comes from TCRdb applying MiXCR to the 5' RACE reads. Here the sample spans more than 50,000 distinct CDR3 sequences, approximately 9.2% being singletons. The data are from a study of neurological immune-mediated disorders. Study-wide findings and caveats: Private repertoires in all groups were suggested by the absence of shared CDR3 amino acid sequences among expanded clones across subjects.

The CDR3 covers 15 residues. CDR1 and CDR2 from the germline V gene are MNHEY and SVGAGI. The germline V and J ends were trimmed by 6 bases and 0 bases, with 12 bases remaining between them. Regarding time point: longitudinal time-point 3. Unsorted libraries were generated from 2 million PBMCs. These cells had been stored in RNAlater at -80 C. Sequencing was carried out using PBMCs. The clonotype comes from a middle-aged woman in good health. The chain combines TRBV6-5 with TRBJ2-1; D is possibly TRBD2 (5 bases). CDR3 residues: CASRPLEYSYNEQFF. The CDR3 bases are TGTGCCAGCAGACCACTAGAGTACTCCTACAATGAGCAGTTCTTC.